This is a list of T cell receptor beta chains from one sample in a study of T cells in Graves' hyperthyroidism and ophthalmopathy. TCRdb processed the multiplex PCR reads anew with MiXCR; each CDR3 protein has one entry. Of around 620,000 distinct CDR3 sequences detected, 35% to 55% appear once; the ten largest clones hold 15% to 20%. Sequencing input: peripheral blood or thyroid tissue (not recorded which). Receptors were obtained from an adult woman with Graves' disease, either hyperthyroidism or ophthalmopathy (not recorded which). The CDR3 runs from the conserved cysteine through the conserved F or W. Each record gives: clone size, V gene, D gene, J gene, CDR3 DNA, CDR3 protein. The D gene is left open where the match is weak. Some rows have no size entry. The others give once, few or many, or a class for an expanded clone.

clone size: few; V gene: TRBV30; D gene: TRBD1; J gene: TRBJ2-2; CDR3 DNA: TGTGCCTGGGGAGGGACAGGGACGAGGACCGGGGAGCTGTTTTTT; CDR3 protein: CAWGGTGTRTGELFF
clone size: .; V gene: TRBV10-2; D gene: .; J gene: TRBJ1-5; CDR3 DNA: TGCGCCAGCAGTGAGGACAGAAAAAATCAGCCCCAGCATTTT; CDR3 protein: CASSEDRKNQPQHF
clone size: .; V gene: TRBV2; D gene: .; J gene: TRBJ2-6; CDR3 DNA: TGTGCCACTATGGGGGTTAGGGGCAGAAACTCTGGGGCCAACGTCCTGACTTTC; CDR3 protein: CATMGVRGRNSGANVLTF
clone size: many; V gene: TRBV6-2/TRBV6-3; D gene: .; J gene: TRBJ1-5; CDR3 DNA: TGTGCCAGCAGTTCCGCCCCAAGGAGTCCCCAGCATTTT; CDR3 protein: CASSSAPRSPQHF
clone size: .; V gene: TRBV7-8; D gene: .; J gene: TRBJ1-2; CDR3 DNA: TGTGCCAGCAGCCAACAGGGACGGCGAAGTAATGGCTACACCTTC; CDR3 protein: CASSQQGRRSNGYTF
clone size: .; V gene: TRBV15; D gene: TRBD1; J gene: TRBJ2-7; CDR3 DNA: TGTGCCACCAGCAGCCGACAGGGGACCACCTACGAGCAGTACTTC; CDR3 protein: CATSSRQGTTYEQYF
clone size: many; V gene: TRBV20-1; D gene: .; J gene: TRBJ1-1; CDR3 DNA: TGCAGTGCTAGAGATCCCACAGAGAACACTGAAGCTTTCTTT; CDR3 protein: CSARDPTENTEAFF
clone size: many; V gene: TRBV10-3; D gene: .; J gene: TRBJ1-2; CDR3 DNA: TGTGCCATCAGTGAGTCGACGGTATCCTATGGCTACACCTTC; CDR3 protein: CAISESTVSYGYTF
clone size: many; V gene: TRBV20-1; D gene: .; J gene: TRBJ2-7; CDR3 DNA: TGCAGTGCTAAGCTGCAGGCCTACGAGCAGTACTTC; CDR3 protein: CSAKLQAYEQYF
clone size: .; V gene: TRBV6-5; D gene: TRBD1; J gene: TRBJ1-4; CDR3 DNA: TGTGCCAGCGGCCCATTCTCGGGACAGGGAATCGGAGCTAATGAAAAACTGTTTTTT; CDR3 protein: CASGPFSGQGIGANEKLFF
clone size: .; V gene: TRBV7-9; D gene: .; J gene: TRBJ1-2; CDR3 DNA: TGTGCCAGCAGCCCTCAGACAGATCCTGGTGGCTACACCTTC; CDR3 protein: CASSPQTDPGGYTF
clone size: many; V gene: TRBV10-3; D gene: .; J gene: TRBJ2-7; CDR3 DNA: TGTGCCATCAGTGAGGACAGAGTTCGAGAGCAGTACTTC; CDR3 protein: CAISEDRVREQYF
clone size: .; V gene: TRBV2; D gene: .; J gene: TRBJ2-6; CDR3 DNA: TGTGCCGGCTCTCTACAGGTCTCTGGGGCCAACGTCCTGACTTTC; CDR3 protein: CAGSLQVSGANVLTF
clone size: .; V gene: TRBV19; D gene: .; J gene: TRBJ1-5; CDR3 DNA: TGTGCCAGTAGTATGGCGTTGGGGGACAATCAGCCCCAGCATTTT; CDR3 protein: CASSMALGDNQPQHF
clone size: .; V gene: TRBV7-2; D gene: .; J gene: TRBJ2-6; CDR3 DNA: TGTGCCAGCAGCAACCCTGGGGCCAACGTCCTGACTTTC; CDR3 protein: CASSNPGANVLTF
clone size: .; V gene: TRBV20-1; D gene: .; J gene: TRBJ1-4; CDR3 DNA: TGCAGTGCTAGAGAGGGGGGGAGGGCGCGTGATGAAAAACTGTTTTTT; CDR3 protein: CSAREGGRARDEKLFF
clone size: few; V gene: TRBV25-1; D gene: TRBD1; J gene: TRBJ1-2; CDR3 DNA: TGTGCTAGGACAGGAACCTTTGGCTACACCTTC; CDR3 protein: CARTGTFGYTF
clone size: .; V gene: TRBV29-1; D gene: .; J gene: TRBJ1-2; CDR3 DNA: TGCAGCGTTGAGCATACTGCTAACTATGGCTACACCTTC; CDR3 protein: CSVEHTANYGYTF
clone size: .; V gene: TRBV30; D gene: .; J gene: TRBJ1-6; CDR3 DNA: TGTGCCTGGAAAGAGGCCGATAATTCACCCCTCCACTTT; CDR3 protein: CAWKEADNSPLHF
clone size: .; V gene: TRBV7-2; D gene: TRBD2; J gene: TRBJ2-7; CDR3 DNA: TGTGCCAGCAGGCCGACTAGCGGGCACAGCGAGCAGTACTTC; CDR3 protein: CASRPTSGHSEQYF
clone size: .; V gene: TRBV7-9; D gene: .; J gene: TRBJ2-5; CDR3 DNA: .; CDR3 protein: CASSSGGRNSPLHFGNGTQYF
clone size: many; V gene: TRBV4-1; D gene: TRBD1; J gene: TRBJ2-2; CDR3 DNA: TGCGCCAGCAGTTCTACAGGGGGCAGGACCGGGGAGCTGTTTTTT; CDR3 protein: CASSSTGGRTGELFF
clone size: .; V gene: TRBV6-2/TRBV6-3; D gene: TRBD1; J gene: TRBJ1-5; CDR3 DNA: TGTGCCAGCAGTGTACCGGGACAGAGCAATCAGCCCCAGCATTTT; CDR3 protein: CASSVPGQSNQPQHF
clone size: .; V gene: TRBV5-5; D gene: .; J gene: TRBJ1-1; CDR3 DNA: TGCGCCAGCAGCCAGGAAGGGGGAGGAGACACTGAAGCCTTCTTT; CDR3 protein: CASSQEGGGDTEAFF
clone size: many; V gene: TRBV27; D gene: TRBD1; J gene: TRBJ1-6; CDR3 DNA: TGTGCCAGCAGTTTGCGGACAGGGGTAAATTCACCCCTCCACTTT; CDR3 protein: CASSLRTGVNSPLHF
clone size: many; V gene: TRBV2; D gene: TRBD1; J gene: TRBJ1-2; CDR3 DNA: TGTGCCAGCAAGGAACAGACAGGGTACACTAACTATGGCTACACCTTC; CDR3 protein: CASKEQTGYTNYGYTF
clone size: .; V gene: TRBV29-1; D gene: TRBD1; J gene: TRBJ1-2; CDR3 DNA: TGCAGCGTATCGGAGCAGGGGGCGTCCCTTTCGTCCGGCTACACCTTC; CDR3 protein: CSVSEQGASLSSGYTF
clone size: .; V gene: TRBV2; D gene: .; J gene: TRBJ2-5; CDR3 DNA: TGTGCCAGCAGTGTACGTCAGGGACAAGAAGAGACCCAGTACTTC; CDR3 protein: CASSVRQGQEETQYF
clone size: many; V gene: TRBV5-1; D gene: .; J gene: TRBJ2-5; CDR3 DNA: TGCGCCAGCAGCTTGTTCCGTTCAGGAGAGACCCAGTACTTC; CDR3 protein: CASSLFRSGETQYF
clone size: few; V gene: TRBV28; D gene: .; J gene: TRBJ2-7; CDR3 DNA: TGTGCCAGCAGTTTAGGGACAGGCGGGGGGGACGAGCAGTACTTC; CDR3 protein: CASSLGTGGGDEQYF
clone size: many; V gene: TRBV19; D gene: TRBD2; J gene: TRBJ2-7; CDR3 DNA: TGTGCCAGTAGATGGACTAGCGCCTCCTACGAGCAGTACTTC; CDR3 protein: CASRWTSASYEQYF
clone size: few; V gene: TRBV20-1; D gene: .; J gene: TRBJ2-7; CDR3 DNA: TGCAGTGCTAGAGAAGACACTGAACGGCAGTACTTC; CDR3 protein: CSAREDTERQYF
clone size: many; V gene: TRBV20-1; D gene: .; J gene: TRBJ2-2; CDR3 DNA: TGCAGTGCTAGGCGACAGAACACCGGGGAGCTGTTTTTT; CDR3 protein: CSARRQNTGELFF
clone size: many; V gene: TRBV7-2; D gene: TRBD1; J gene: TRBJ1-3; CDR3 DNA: TGTGCCAGCAGCTCCGACAGGGGAACCGGAAACACCATATATTTT; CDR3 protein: CASSSDRGTGNTIYF
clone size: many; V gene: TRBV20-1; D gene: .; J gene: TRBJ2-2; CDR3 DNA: TGCAGTGCTAGAGACCCCCCGGAGGGGGAGCTGTTTTTT; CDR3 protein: CSARDPPEGELFF
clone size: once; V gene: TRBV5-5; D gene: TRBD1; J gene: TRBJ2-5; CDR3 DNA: TGTGCCAGCAGCCGAACAGGGGGCGCCCAGTACTTC; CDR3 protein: CASSRTGGAQYF
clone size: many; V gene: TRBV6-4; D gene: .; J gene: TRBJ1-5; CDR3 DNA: TGTGCCAGCAGTGAGGATCGATCAGGAATTGGTGAGCATTTT; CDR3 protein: CASSEDRSGIGEHF
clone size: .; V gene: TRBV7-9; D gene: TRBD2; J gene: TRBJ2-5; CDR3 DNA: TGTGCCAGCAGCTCTGCCCCGGGACTAGCGGGAAGAGAAGAGACCCAGTACTTC; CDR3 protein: CASSSAPGLAGREETQYF
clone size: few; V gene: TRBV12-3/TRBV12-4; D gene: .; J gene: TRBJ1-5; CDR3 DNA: TGTGCCAGCAGTTCGAAGAACCCTAGCAATCAGCCCCAGCATTTT; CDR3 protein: CASSSKNPSNQPQHF
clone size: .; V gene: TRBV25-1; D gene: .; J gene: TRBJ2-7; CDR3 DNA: TGTGCCAGCAGTGAATCGAAGTACGGACTTCCGGAGTATGAGCAGTACTTC; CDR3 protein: CASSESKYGLPEYEQYF
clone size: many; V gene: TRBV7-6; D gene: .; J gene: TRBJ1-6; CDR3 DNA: TGTGCCAGCAGCTGGGGAGCGGGCCGCTATAATTCACCCCTCCACTTT; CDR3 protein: CASSWGAGRYNSPLHF
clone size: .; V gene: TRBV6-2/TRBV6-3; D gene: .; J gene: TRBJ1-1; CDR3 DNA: TGTGCCAGCAGTCACTACCCCCGTGGGACTGAAGCTTTCTTT; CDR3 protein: CASSHYPRGTEAFF
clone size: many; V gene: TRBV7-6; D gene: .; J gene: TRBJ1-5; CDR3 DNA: TGTGCCAGCAGCTTTGGGGGAGATCAGCCCCAGCATTTT; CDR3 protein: CASSFGGDQPQHF
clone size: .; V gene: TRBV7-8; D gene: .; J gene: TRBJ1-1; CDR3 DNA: TGTGCCAGCAGCCCATCGGCAGGGATGAACACTGAGGCTTTCTTT; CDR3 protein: CASSPSAGMNTEAFF
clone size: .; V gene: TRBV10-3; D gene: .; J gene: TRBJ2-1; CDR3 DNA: TGTGCCATCAGTGAGTCGGCAGCCTTCTCCAAGGCGGATGAGCAGTTCTTC; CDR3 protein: CAISESAAFSKADEQFF
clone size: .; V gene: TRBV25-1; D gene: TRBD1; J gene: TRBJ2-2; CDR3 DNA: TGTGCCAGCAGTCACAGCCCGGGACAGGGACTGATTACCGGGGAGCTGTTTTTT; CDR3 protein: CASSHSPGQGLITGELFF
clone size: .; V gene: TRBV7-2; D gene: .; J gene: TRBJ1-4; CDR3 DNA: TGTGCCAGCAGCTTAGCGCCGCAGGGAAAAGAAAAACTGTTTTTT; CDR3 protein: CASSLAPQGKEKLFF
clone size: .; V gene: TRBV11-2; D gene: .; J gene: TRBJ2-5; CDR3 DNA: TGTGCCTGCAGTGCTCCCGGGACTGGGAAGCGGGAGACCCAGTACTTC; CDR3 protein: CACSAPGTGKRETQYF
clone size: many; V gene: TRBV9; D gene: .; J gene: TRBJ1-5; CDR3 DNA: TGTGCCAGCAGCGTAGAGGGATATAGGGCCTTCGGGCCTAATCAGCCCCAGCATTTT; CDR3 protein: CASSVEGYRAFGPNQPQHF
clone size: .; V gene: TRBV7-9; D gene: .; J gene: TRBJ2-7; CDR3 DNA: TGTGCCAGCAGCTTAGCCAGTTACTCCTACGAGCAGTACTTC; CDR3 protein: CASSLASYSYEQYF
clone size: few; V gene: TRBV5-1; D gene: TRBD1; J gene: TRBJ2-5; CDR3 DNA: TGCGCCAGCAGCGCCCGGGACAGGGGTCTCGAGACCCAGTACTTC; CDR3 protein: CASSARDRGLETQYF
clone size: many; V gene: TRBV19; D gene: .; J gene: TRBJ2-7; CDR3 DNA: TGTGCATCCCACGAAGGGGGAGGGCGCGAGCAGTACTTC; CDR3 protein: CASHEGGGREQYF
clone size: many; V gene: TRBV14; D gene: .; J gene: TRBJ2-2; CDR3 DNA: TGTGCCAGCAGCCATTGGGCCGGAACCGGGGAGCTGTTTTTT; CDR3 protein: CASSHWAGTGELFF
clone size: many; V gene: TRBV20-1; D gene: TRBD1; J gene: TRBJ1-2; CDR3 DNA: TGCAGTGCTAGTAAGGGGGCAGGTGGCTACACCTTC; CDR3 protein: CSASKGAGGYTF
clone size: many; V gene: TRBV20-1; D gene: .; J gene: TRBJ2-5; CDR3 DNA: TGCAGTGCTAGTGATATGGGGGTGCCGGAGACCCAGTACTTC; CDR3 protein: CSASDMGVPETQYF
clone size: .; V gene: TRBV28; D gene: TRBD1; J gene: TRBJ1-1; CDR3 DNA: TGTGCCAGCAGTCCAAACGGGGACAGGGGATTCACTGAAGCTTTCTTT; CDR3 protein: CASSPNGDRGFTEAFF
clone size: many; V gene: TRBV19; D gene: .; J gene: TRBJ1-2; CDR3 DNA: TGTGCCAGTGGGGGCTGGGGGCGCGACTATGGCTACACCTTC; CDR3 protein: CASGGWGRDYGYTF
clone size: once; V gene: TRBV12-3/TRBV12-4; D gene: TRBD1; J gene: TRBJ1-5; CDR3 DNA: TGTGCCAGCAGCCTGGGACAGGGTCTATATGGCAATCAGCCCCAGCATTTT; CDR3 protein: CASSLGQGLYGNQPQHF
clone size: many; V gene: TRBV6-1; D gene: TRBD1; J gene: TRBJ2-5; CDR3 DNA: TGTGCCAGCAGTGTGGGACAGGGGGCCGGTGAGACCCAGTACTTC; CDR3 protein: CASSVGQGAGETQYF